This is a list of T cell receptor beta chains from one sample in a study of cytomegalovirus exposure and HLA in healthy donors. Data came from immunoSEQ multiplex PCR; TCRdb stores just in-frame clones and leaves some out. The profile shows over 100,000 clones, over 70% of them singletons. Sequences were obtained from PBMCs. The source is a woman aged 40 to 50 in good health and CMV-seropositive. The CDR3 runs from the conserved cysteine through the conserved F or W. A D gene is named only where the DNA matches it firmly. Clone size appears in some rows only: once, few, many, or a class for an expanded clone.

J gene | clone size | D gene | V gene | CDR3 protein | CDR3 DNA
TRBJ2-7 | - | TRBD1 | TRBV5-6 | CASSLGQGKKDEQYF | TGTGCCAGCAGCTTGGGACAGGGTAAAAAAGACGAGCAGTACTTC
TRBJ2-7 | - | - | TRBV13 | CASKIGEAYEQYF | TGTGCCAGCAAGATAGGGGAGGCCTACGAGCAGTACTTC
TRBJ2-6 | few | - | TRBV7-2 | CASSFRQGANVLTF | TGTGCCAGCAGCTTCCGACAGGGGGCCAACGTCCTGACTTTC
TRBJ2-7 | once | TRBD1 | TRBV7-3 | CASSPTGTGNEQYF | TGTGCCAGCAGCCCAACAGGGACAGGGAACGAGCAGTACTTC
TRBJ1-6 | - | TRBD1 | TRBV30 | CAQRRDRGNSPLHF | TGTGCCCAGCGAAGGGACAGGGGAAATTCACCCCTCCACTTT
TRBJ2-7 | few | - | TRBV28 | CASSFLAGDEQYF | TGTGCCAGCAGTTTTCTGGCTGGAGACGAGCAGTACTTC
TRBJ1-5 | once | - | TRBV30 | CAWREDGYQPQHF | TGTGCCTGGAGAGAGGATGGGTATCAGCCCCAGCATTTT
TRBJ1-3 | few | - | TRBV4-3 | CASSQDRTAGNTIYF | TGCGCCAGCAGCCAAGATAGGACAGCAGGAAACACCATATATTTT
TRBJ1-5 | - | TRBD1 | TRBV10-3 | CAISDQTGGNQPQHF | TGTGCCATCAGTGATCAGACAGGGGGAAATCAGCCCCAGCATTTT
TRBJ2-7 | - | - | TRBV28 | CAIRTRDNSYEQYF | TGTGCCATCCGCACTCGGGACAACTCCTACGAGCAGTACTTC
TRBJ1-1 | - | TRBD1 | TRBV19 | CASIGDRGTEAFF | TGTGCCAGTATAGGAGACAGGGGGACTGAAGCTTTCTTT
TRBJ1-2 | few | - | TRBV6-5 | CASSYTNYGYTF | TGTGCCAGCAGTTACACAAACTATGGCTACACCTTC
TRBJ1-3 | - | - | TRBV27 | CASSFRGSGNTIYF | TGTGCCAGCAGTTTTCGAGGTTCAGGAAACACCATATATTTT
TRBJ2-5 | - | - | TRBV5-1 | CASSRQVEETQYF | TGCGCCAGCAGCCGACAGGTGGAGGAGACCCAGTACTTC
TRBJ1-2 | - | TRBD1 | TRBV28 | CASNTGAFLLGYTF | TGTGCCAGCAACACAGGGGCGTTTCTTTTGGGCTACACCTTC